These 11 T cell receptor beta chains were sequenced from one sample in a study of blood T cells in healthy people across ages. A second PCR, run for about 6 to 11 cycles, used a sample-barcoded 5' primer plus a J-beta primer mix. From the 5' RACE reads, TCRdb called clonotypes with MiXCR, one entry per CDR3 protein. Of nearly 1 million distinct CDR3 sequences listed, roughly 47% are singletons. The sample was blood. The receptors were gathered from an older woman in good health.

V gene TRBV12-3 or TRBV12-4 combines with J gene TRBJ2-1; D unresolved. The J call may be incorrect, as the DNA end agrees better with TRBJ2-7. This CDR3 is 13 amino acids long. CDR3 amino acids: CASSFTTENEQYF. CDR3 coding DNA: TGTGCCAGCAGTTTTACTACGGAGAATGAGCAGTACTTC.

This chain connects TRBV4-1 to TRBJ1-2, with a possible D match to TRBD1 (5 bases). The germline V and J ends were trimmed by 4 bases and 1 base, with 10 bases remaining between them. CDR3 length: 14 residues. Germline CDR1 MGHRA, CDR2 YSYEKL. CDR3 protein: CASSPQAVNYGYTF. Written as DNA, the CDR3 is TGCGCCAGCAGCCCACAGGCAGTTAACTATGGCTACACCTTC.

This chain uses TRBV30 with TRBJ2-1, with D uncertain. V lost 4 bases, J lost 0 bases, and 7 bases lay in between. This CDR3 comprises 13 residues. CDR1 is GTSNPN, CDR2 SVGIG, per germline (reference sequence). The CDR3 is CAWTSNSYNEQFF. DNA of the CDR3: TGTGCCTGGACCTCTAACTCCTACAATGAGCAGTTCTTC.

This chain joins TRBV7-3 and TRBJ2-2; TRBD2 matches at 9 bases. The V gene's germline CDR1 is SGHTA and CDR2 FQGTGA. This CDR3 comprises 15 residues. Trimming cost V 6 bases and J 3 bases; bases outside gene matches: 5. DNA for the CDR3: TGTGCCAGCAGTTTGACTAGCGGTTACACCGGGGAGCTGTTTTTT. It yields the protein CASSLTSGYTGELFF.

The chain is built from TRBV4-3 and TRBJ1-4; 7 positions agree with TRBD1. V was clipped by 3 bases and J by 7 bases; unmatched bases: 2. The CDR3 contains 13 residues. Per the germline V gene, CDR1 is LGHNA and CDR2 is YSLEER. This CDR3 is CASSHPGGEKLFF. CDR3 DNA sequence: TGCGCCAGCAGCCATCCAGGGGGTGAAAAACTGTTTTTT.

This chain links TRBV7-2 with TRBJ1-5, with 8 bases fitting TRBD1. This CDR3 has 16 amino acids. The V gene end was trimmed by 6 bases and the J gene end by 1 base; junction bases not matched to a gene: 8. CDR1 and CDR2 from the germline V gene are SGHTA and FQGNSA. CDR3 loop: CASSLRTGNSNQPQHF. The DNA for the CDR3 is TGTGCCAGCAGTCTCCGGACAGGGAACAGCAATCAGCCCCAGCATTTT.

The V call is TRBV3-1, the J call TRBJ2-1; 9 bases fit TRBD2. This CDR3 has 14 amino acids. Germline CDR1 reads LGHDT; CDR2 reads YNNKEL (reference sequence). V lost 5 bases to trimming and J lost 7 bases; unmatched junction nucleotides: 6. CDR3 nucleotides: TGTGCCAGCAGCGCTAGCGGGACGGTTAATGAGCAGTTCTTC. The encoded protein is CASSASGTVNEQFF.

The chain uses TRBV12-3 or TRBV12-4 and TRBJ1-4; maybe TRBD1 (5 bases). The CDR3 is 14 residues long. V lost 5 bases and J 5 bases, leaving 12 bases between the germline ends. The CDR3 DNA sequence: TGTGCCAGCAGTGGGGGACTTACGAATGAAAAACTGTTTTTT. The encoded protein is CASSGGLTNEKLFF.

This chain uses TRBV4-2 with TRBJ2-5; D call uncertain. CDR1 is LGHNA and CDR2 is YNFKEQ in the germline V gene. This CDR3 is built from 14 residues. With 2 bases removed from V and 2 bases from J, the gap between germline ends came to 9 bases. The CDR3 nucleotides are TGTGCCAGCAGCCAATATGACTTACAAGAGACCCAGTACTTC. Translated, it gives CASSQYDLQETQYF.

This clonotype was recorded a few times. The V call is TRBV6-2 or TRBV6-3, the J call TRBJ2-7, with 12 bases matching TRBD2. CDR3 length: 20 amino acids. Germline V CDR1 and CDR2: MNHEY, SVGEGT. V gave up 2 bases and J gave up 5 bases; unmatched junction bases: 19. CDR3 sequence (DNA): TGTGCCAGCAGTTACCTCACCTTACTAGCGGGAGGTACCCCCGACGACGAGCAGTACTTC. This gives the protein CASSYLTLLAGGTPDDEQYF.

This clonotype showed up just a few times. The V call is TRBV7-2, the J call TRBJ2-1; TRBD1 aligns across 9 bases. CDR1 and CDR2 from the germline V gene are SGHTA and FQGNSA. This CDR3 comprises 15 residues. After removal of 0 bases from V and 6 bases from J, the junction contained 3 bases not matched to a gene. This CDR3 reads CASSLAGQGLNEQFF. CDR3 nucleotides: TGTGCCAGCAGCTTAGCGGGACAGGGCCTCAATGAGCAGTTCTTC.